This TCR beta chain stems from a study of somatic mutations in cytotoxic T cells in rheumatoid arthritis. On this clone itself: No antigen is known for it.

The study, taken as a whole, reports: Clonality of CD8+ cells rose with age in rheumatoid arthritis patients but not healthy controls. Measured CD8+ T-cell clonality, a value compared between rheumatoid arthritis patients and age-matched healthy controls, did not differ significantly.

This CDR3 is built from 13 residues. The V gene's germline CDR1 is MNHEY and CDR2 SMNVEV (reference sequence). The germline V and J ends were trimmed by 2 bases and 4 bases, with 8 bases remaining between them. Produced via immunoSEQ multiplex PCR; TCRdb's table is partial and in-frame only. Seen here are about 9,200 clones, 75% to 80% observed once, and the top ten hold approximately 34%. Input material: CD8+ T cells sorted from blood. The sequence derives from an adult with rheumatoid arthritis. This chain links TRBV27 with TRBJ1-2; D not resolved. CDR3 nucleotides: TGTGCCAGCAGTTTAGGACGGGGCTATGGCTACACCTTC. It encodes CASSLGRGYGYTF.